A single sample gave rise to the 5 T cell receptor beta chains below, sequenced in a study of CDR3 diversity in severe acne. One entry per CDR3 protein, called by TCRdb with MiXCR from the PCR reads. The table records more than 85,000 distinct CDR3 sequences, about half of them present only once. The sample was blood. The origin of the receptors is a male donor with acne.

This rearrangement joins TRBV6-1 to TRBJ2-7; D is possibly TRBD2 (6 bases). Deletions cut 6 bases from V and 4 bases from J, with 22 bases between. CDR3 length: 16 amino acids. The germline CDR1 and CDR2 sequences are MNHNS and SASEGT. CDR3 in DNA: TGTGCCAGCAGCCCCCCGGACTACCACCCCACATACGAGCAGTACTTC. The encoded protein is CASSPPDYHPTYEQYF.

This clonotype was detected a few times. The gene calls are TRBV7-2 and TRBJ2-2; 16 nucleotides match TRBD2. V trimming: 5 bases; J trimming: 6 bases; junction bases outside the gene matches: 9. The CDR3 runs 18 residues. Germline V gene sequence: CDR1 SGHTA, CDR2 FQGNSA. CDR3 in DNA: TGTGCCAGCAGCCCAACCGGGACTAGCGGGAGGGCCCCCGGGGAGCTGTTTTTT. Translation: CASSPTGTSGRAPGELFF.

This clonotype was picked up many times. The chain carries TRBV19 and TRBJ1-6, with D uncertain. The germline V gene encodes CDR1 LNHDA and CDR2 SQIVND (reference sequence). V shed 10 bases and J shed 7 bases, with 20 bases lying between them. The CDR3 contains 15 residues. Here the CDR3 reads CATKTDGGWNSPLHF. The CDR3 DNA reads TGTGCCACGAAAACGGACGGCGGCTGGAATTCACCCCTCCACTTT.

The CDR3 sequence: CASSGQGYIQETQYF. CDR3 DNA: TGTGCCAGCAGTGGTCAGGGCTACATCCAAGAGACCCAGTACTTC. The V and J genes are TRBV25-1 and TRBJ2-5; maybe TRBD1 (5 bases). The V and J ends lost 4 bases and 1 base respectively, with 13 bases between them. The CDR3 spans 15 residues. Germline V gene lookup returns CDR1 MGHDK and CDR2 SYGVNS.

This clonotype was counted at least ten times. The chain combines TRBV7-8 with TRBJ2-7; TRBD1 matches 7 bases. Germline CDR1 reads SGHVS; CDR2 reads FQNEAQ. The CDR3 runs to 16 residues. Losses at the gene ends were 7 bases for V and 2 bases for J; bases not matched to a gene: 14. This CDR3 is CASTKGAPGPTYEQYF. The CDR3 DNA reads TGTGCCAGCACCAAGGGGGCCCCGGGACCTACCTACGAGCAGTACTTC.